The 20 T cell receptor beta chains reported below all come from one sample, sequenced in a study of blood T cell repertoires in COVID-19. Clones were sequenced by immunoSEQ multiplex PCR, and TCRdb holds only the in-frame ones, with some missing. Counted here are 30,000 to 35,000 clones, around four fifths occurring once; the ten biggest clones make up 3.6%. The sequenced sample consisted of peripheral blood. These receptors were taken from a man aged 50-60 years with acute or convalescent COVID-19.

The chain recombines TRBV5-6 with TRBJ2-2; D not certain. Looked up from germline, CDR1 is SGHDT and CDR2 is YYEEEE. The CDR3 totals 15 residues. V lost 4 bases and J lost 6, with 16 bases in between. CDR3 nucleotides: TGTGCCAGCAGCCCCACCCTAGGCAGTGCCGGGGAGCTGTTTTTT. Translated, it gives CASSPTLGSAGELFF.

The genes are TRBV9 and TRBJ2-1, with D uncertain. The CDR3 contains 15 residues. V was shortened by 0 bases and J by 6 bases, with 13 bases between the two germline ends. Germline CDR1 and CDR2: SGDLS and YYNGEE. The CDR3 bases are TGTGCCAGCAGCGTAGATATTGGCTTTTCCAATGAGCAGTTCTTC. It yields the protein CASSVDIGFSNEQFF.

The V call is TRBV7-6, the J call TRBJ2-7; D is perhaps TRBD2 (5 bases). CDR3 length: 15 amino acids. V was shortened by 1 base and J by 3 bases, with 13 bases between the two germline ends. CDR1 and CDR2 (germline): SGHVS, FNYEAQ. This CDR3 is CASSLGSGRGYEQYF. CDR3 bases: TGTGCCAGCAGCTTAGGGTCCGGACGGGGCTACGAGCAGTACTTC.

There are a few counts of this clone. The V call is TRBV12-5, the J call TRBJ1-2; a weak D match, TRBD1 (6 bases). The CDR3 loop spans 14 amino acids. Trimming pared 5 bases from V and 4 bases from J, leaving 14 bases between. Germline V gene sequence: CDR1 LGHNT, CDR2 FRNRAP. DNA of the CDR3: TGTGCTAGTGGTCCCGGGACATGGAGCTATGGCTACACCTTC. Translating it yields CASGPGTWSYGYTF.

The rearrangement joins TRBV5-1 to TRBJ1-3, with D perhaps matching TRBD1 (5 bases). Between the trimmed V and J ends, which lost 0 bases and 4 bases, there was a span of 8 bases. Germline V gene data show CDR1 as SGHRS and CDR2 as YFSETQ. This CDR3 comprises 14 residues. CDR3 sequence (DNA): TGCGCCAGCAGCTTGGCAGGGTACGGAAACACCATATATTTT. Translating it yields CASSLAGYGNTIYF.

V usage is TRBV7-9 and J usage is TRBJ1-2; tentatively, D is TRBD1 (6 bases). This CDR3 comprises 17 residues. The V gene lost 1 base and the J gene lost 1 base, with 16 bases spanning the gap. Germline lookup yields CDR1 SEHNR and CDR2 FQNEAQ (reference sequence). The CDR3 here is CASSLGAGDLYNYGYTF. The DNA of the CDR3 is TGTGCCAGCAGCTTAGGTGCAGGGGACCTTTATAACTATGGCTACACCTTC.

The genes are TRBV6-5 and TRBJ1-4; the D gene is possibly TRBD1 (6 bases). With 6 bases removed from V and 8 bases from J, the gap between germline ends came to 13 bases. Per germline, CDR1 MNHEY and CDR2 SVGAGI. This CDR3 is 13 amino acids long. The CDR3 DNA is TGTGCCAGCAGGATAGGGGGAGAGGAAAAACTGTTTTTT. Translation gives CASRIGGEEKLFF.

The chain couples TRBV9 to TRBJ1-1; possible D gene TRBD1, 5 bases. Trimming left V 0 bases short and J 3 bases short, with 15 bases between. The CDR3 covers 16 residues. Germline assignment: CDR1 SGDLS and CDR2 YYNGEE. The CDR3 nucleotides read TGTGCCAGCAGCGTAGGGGTGGGGGGATCGGACACTGAAGCTTTCTTT. Translating gives CASSVGVGGSDTEAFF.

The J gene is TRBJ2-3, the V gene TRBV5-8, with D possibly being TRBD2 (5 bases). The V and J ends lost 2 bases and 3 bases respectively, with 16 bases between them. CDR3 length equals 16 residues. Germline V gene lookup returns CDR1 SGHTS and CDR2 YDEGEE. CDR3 sequence reads: CASSFGSVPGTDTQYF. DNA for the CDR3: TGTGCCAGCAGCTTCGGCTCGGTCCCGGGGACAGATACGCAGTATTTT. The variable domain in full, completed from reference TRBV5-8 and TRBJ2-3, reads EAGVTQSPTHLIKTRGQQATLRCSPISGHTSVYWYQQALGLGLQFLLWYDEGEERNRGNFPPRFSGRQFPNYSSELNVNALELEDSALYLCASSFGSVPGTDTQYFGPGTRLTVL.

The rearrangement uses TRBV9 and TRBJ1-4; D call uncertain. This CDR3 has 15 amino acids. Germline V gene lookup returns CDR1 SGDLS and CDR2 YYNGEE. V lost 0 bases and J 6 bases, leaving 12 bases between the germline ends. The CDR3 spells CASSVGGRIDEKLFF. DNA for the CDR3: TGTGCCAGCAGCGTAGGAGGGAGGATCGATGAAAAACTGTTTTTT.

V and J are TRBV6-4 and TRBJ2-1; 8 bases are shared with TRBD2. The CDR3 is made up of 17 amino acids. V was clipped by 10 bases and J by 5 bases; unmatched bases: 19. Germline-derived CDR1 and CDR2 are MRHNA and SNTAGT. Written as DNA, the CDR3 is TGTGCCACATCCCCAGCGGGAGCAAGAGGGGTAAACAATGAGCAGTTCTTC. Protein: CATSPAGARGVNNEQFF.

The chain links TRBV5-6 to TRBJ2-7; possibly TRBD2 for D (5 bases). Trimming cost V 1 base and J 4 bases, with 18 bases left between them. CDR1 SGHDT and CDR2 YYEEEE come from the germline V gene. The CDR3 consists of 16 residues. The CDR3 bases are TGTGCCAGCAGCTTGCTTCCGGGATCGAATCCTTACGAGCAGTACTTC. Residues: CASSLLPGSNPYEQYF.

The chain couples TRBV30 to TRBJ1-2; D gene uncertain. This CDR3 spans 13 amino acids. In germline, CDR1 is GTSNPN, CDR2 SVGIG (reference sequence). The CDR3 here is CAGGQIANYGYTF. The CDR3 DNA reads TGTGCTGGAGGGCAGATAGCTAACTATGGCTACACCTTC.

The chain links TRBV11-2 to TRBJ2-1; TRBD2 aligns across 9 bases. V trimming: 6 bases; J trimming: 2 bases; junction bases outside the gene matches: 2. The germline V gene has CDR1 SGHAT and CDR2 FQNNGV. CDR3 length: 14 residues. The DNA of the CDR3 is TGTGCCAGCAGTATAGCGGGGGCCTACAATGAGCAGTTCTTC. Translating it yields CASSIAGAYNEQFF.

The V call is TRBV27, the J call TRBJ2-7; 10 bases match TRBD1. CDR1 and CDR2 from the germline V gene are MNHEY and SMNVEV (reference sequence). Trimming took 5 bases from V and 2 from J; bases not matched to a gene: 6. This CDR3 is 15 amino acids long. As DNA, the CDR3 is TGTGCCAGCAGTCACCAGACAGGGGGCACCTACGAGCAGTACTTC. Residues: CASSHQTGGTYEQYF.

This chain connects TRBV4-2 to TRBJ2-1; possible D gene TRBD2, 7 bases. Germline CDR1 and CDR2: LGHNA and YNFKEQ. The CDR3 covers 15 residues. V lost 1 base, J lost 7 bases, and 14 bases lay in between. CDR3 sequence: CASSQVGGALNEQFF. The CDR3 DNA follows: TGTGCCAGCAGCCAAGTGGGGGGGGCTCTGAATGAGCAGTTCTTC.

Regarding this clone: An end of the junction does not agree with germline; a read error may underlie this. The V call is TRBV6-4, the J call TRBJ1-5, with TRBD1 matching over 7 bases. The CDR3 is 15 residues long. Germline V lookup: CDR1 MRHNA, CDR2 SNTAGT. In nucleotides, the CDR3 is TGTGCCAGCAGTAACTCAGGGGGGGAAGAGCAGCCCCAGCATTTT. Amino acid sequence: CASSNSGGEEQPQHF.

The chain recombines TRBV5-1 with TRBJ1-1, with TRBD1 as a possible D gene (6 bases). This CDR3 is built from 15 residues. The germline V and J ends were trimmed by 4 bases and 3 bases, with 16 bases remaining between them. The germline V gene has CDR1 SGHRS and CDR2 YFSETQ. The CDR3 region has the DNA TGCGCCAGCAGCCCCGCGGGGGCTGGGGACACTGAAGCTTTCTTT. Protein product: CASSPAGAGDTEAFF.

The chain combines TRBV5-1 with TRBJ1-1; the D is unclear. Trimming took off 4 bases at V and 1 base at J, with 8 bases between the two ends. The CDR3 is made up of 13 amino acids. Germline CDR1 SGHRS, CDR2 YFSETQ. This CDR3 reads CASSPTGNTEAFF. In nucleotides, the CDR3 is TGCGCCAGCAGCCCTACCGGGAACACTGAAGCTTTCTTT.

The DNA for the CDR3 is TGCAGCGTTCTCCTAGCGGGAGCGGGATACAATGAGCAGTTCTTC. Its translation: CSVLLAGAGYNEQFF. The rearrangement links TRBV29-1 to TRBJ2-1; 10 nucleotides agree with TRBD2. CDR1 is SQVTM, CDR2 ANQGSEA, per germline. This CDR3 is 15 amino acids long. J was trimmed by 4 bases and V by 5 bases; bases with no gene match: 8.